Reported below is one T cell receptor beta chain. The record originates from a study of shared T cell receptors in the human thymus. V lost 2 bases and J 4 bases, leaving 12 bases between the germline ends. Germline-derived CDR1 and CDR2 are MNHEY and SVGAGI. The CDR3 runs 14 residues. Clones were read by immunoSEQ multiplex PCR, and TCRdb kept only the in-frame ones, dropping some. The sample lists 700,000 or so clones, approximately 83% occurring once. This same sample was also taken into another study, of human thymus T cells. That paper adds: Infants, healthy and Finnish, who were having corrective surgery for congenital heart defects served as donors. The thymus was resected at corrective cardiac surgery. Thymic and blood repertoires appeared to carry a bias in their V and J gene usage.

The specimen was thymocytes. The TCR sequence derives from a girl under three years old with a congenital heart defect. V is TRBV6-5 and J is TRBJ2-7; D might be TRBD1 (6 bases). The CDR3 is CASSYQAGVYEQYF. DNA of the CDR3: TGTGCCAGCAGTTACCAGGCAGGGGTTTACGAGCAGTACTTC.